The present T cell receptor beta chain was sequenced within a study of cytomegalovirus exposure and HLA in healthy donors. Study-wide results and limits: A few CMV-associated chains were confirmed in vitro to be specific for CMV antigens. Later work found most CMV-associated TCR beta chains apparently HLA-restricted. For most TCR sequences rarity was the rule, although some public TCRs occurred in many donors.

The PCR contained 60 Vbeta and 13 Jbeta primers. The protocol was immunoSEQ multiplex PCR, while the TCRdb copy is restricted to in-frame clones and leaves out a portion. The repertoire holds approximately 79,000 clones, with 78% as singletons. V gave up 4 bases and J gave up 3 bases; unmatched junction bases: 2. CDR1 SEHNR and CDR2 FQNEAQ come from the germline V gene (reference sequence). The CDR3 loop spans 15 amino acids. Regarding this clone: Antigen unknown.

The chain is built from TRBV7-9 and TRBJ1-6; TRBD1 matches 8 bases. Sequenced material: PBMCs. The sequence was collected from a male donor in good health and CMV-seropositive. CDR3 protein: CASSSGQGYNSPLHF. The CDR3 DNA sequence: TGTGCCAGCAGCTCCGGACAGGGCTATAATTCACCCCTCCACTTT.